This T cell receptor beta chain comes out of a study of neurological immune-mediated disorders. Study observations and caveats: One related-CDR3 cluster, found by phylogenetic grouping, held repertoires of 18 of 34 multiple sclerosis patients and is a possible signature.

Germline lookup yields CDR1 KGHSH and CDR2 LQKENI. The V end lost 2 bases, the J end lost 7 bases, and 12 bases lay between the germline ends. The CDR3 runs 15 residues. TCRdb processed the 5' RACE reads anew with MiXCR; each CDR3 protein has one entry. This table has under 85,000 distinct CDR3 sequences, roughly 5% appearing once. This clonotype was detected many times. What it binds is unknown. The rearrangement links TRBV18 to TRBJ1-6; D may be TRBD1 (6 bases). The source of this sequence is a human donor with multiple sclerosis. The donor label of this sample is uncertain. Sequenced material: PBMCs. This CDR3 is CASSPGQRRNSPLHF. CDR3 DNA sequence: TGTGCCAGCTCACCAGGACAGAGAAGAAATTCACCCCTCCACTTT.